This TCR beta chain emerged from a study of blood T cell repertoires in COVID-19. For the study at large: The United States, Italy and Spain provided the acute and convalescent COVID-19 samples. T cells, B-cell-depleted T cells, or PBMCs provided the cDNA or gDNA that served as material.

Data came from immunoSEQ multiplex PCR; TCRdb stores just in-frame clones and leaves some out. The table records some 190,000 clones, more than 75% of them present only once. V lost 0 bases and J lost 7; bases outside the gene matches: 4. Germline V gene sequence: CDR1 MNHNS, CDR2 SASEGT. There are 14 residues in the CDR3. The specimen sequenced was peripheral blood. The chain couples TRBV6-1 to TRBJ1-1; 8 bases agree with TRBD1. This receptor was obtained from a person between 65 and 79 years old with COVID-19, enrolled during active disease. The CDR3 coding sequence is TGTGCCAGCAGTGAAGCAAGGACAGGGCGTGAAGCTTTCTTT. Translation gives CASSEARTGREAFF.